These 22 T cell receptor beta chains were sequenced from one sample in a study of cytomegalovirus exposure and HLA in healthy donors. PCR used 60 Vbeta primers and 13 Jbeta primers. Repertoires were generated with immunoSEQ multiplex PCR, while TCRdb's copy carries only in-frame clones and drops some. Its table lists tens of thousands of clones. The material sequenced was PBMCs. These receptors all stem from a female donor in good health and CMV-seronegative.

The rearrangement joins TRBV7-9 to TRBJ1-1, with 10 bases fitting TRBD1. Germline-derived CDR1 and CDR2 are SEHNR and FQNEAQ (reference sequence). Losses at the gene ends were 7 bases for V and 5 bases for J; bases not matched to a gene: 4. The CDR3 spans 13 residues. The CDR3 region has the DNA TGTGCCAGCATGGACAGGGGGGATACTGAAGCTTTCTTT. Protein product: CASMDRGDTEAFF.

This chain uses TRBV4-1 with TRBJ2-1; D is undetermined. V lost 0 bases, J lost 9 bases, and 6 bases lay in between. CDR1 and CDR2 from the germline V gene are MGHRA and YSYEKL. CDR3 length: 12 amino acids. Here the CDR3 reads CASSQDLSEQFF. The CDR3 DNA follows: TGCGCCAGCAGCCAAGATCTAAGTGAGCAGTTCTTC.

The CDR3 DNA reads TGTGCCAGCAGTTACTCTTCAGCCTACGAGCAGTACTTC. Protein sequence: CASSYSSAYEQYF. The chain has TRBV6-5 and TRBJ2-7; D is ambiguous. With 0 bases removed from V and 2 bases from J, the gap between germline ends came to 5 bases. CDR1 is MNHEY and CDR2 is SVGAGI in the germline V gene. There are 13 residues in the CDR3.

V is TRBV4-2 and J is TRBJ2-2; possible D gene TRBD2, 7 bases. CDR3 length: 20 residues. Germline V gives CDR1 LGHNA, CDR2 YNFKEQ. Trimming stripped 1 base from V and 3 bases from J, with 24 bases between. CDR3 in DNA: TGTGCCAGCAGCCAAGGTCGGGGGGCGCCTGGTAACACCTACACCGGGGAGCTGTTTTTT. Protein product: CASSQGRGAPGNTYTGELFF.

The chain recombines TRBV27 with TRBJ1-5, with no clear D. This CDR3 region has 13 residues. Germline V gene data show CDR1 as MNHEY and CDR2 as SMNVEV (reference sequence). Trimming took 5 bases from V and 0 from J, leaving 5 bases between them. Written as DNA, the CDR3 is TGTGCCAGCAGTCCGTATAGCAATCAGCCCCAGCATTTT. It translates to CASSPYSNQPQHF.

The chain uses TRBV7-8 and TRBJ2-1; 16 bases are shared with TRBD2. Germline CDR1 SGHVS, CDR2 FQNEAQ. This CDR3 is built from 19 residues. V was clipped by 5 bases and J by 2 bases; unmatched bases: 9. CDR3 nucleotide sequence: TGTGCCAGCAGCCCGGGACTAGCGGGGGGGCGGGGGCCCTACAATGAGCAGTTCTTC. Its translation: CASSPGLAGGRGPYNEQFF.

This chain joins TRBV30 and TRBJ1-1; no firm D call. The length of the CDR3 is 13 residues. The V gene lost 4 bases and the J gene lost 0 bases, with 9 bases spanning the gap. Germline V CDR1 and CDR2: GTSNPN, SVGIG (reference sequence). The CDR3 loop is CAWKGLLNTEAFF. For the CDR3, the DNA is TGTGCCTGGAAAGGACTCTTGAACACTGAAGCTTTCTTT.

The chain links TRBV2 to TRBJ1-1, with 9 bases lining up with TRBD1. The germline CDR1 and CDR2 sequences are SNHLY and FYNNEI. V gave up 10 bases and J gave up 3 bases; unmatched junction bases: 18. The CDR3 extends over 17 amino acids. The CDR3 coding sequence is TGTGCCACGAGCCCCCATCCGGGACAGGGCGGGGACACTGAAGCTTTCTTT. Amino acid sequence: CATSPHPGQGGDTEAFF. The whole variable domain, remainder taken from reference TRBV2 and TRBJ1-1, is EPEVTQTPSHQVTQMGQEVILRCVPISNHLYFYWYRQILGQKVEFLVSFYNNEISEKSEIFDDQFSVERPDGSNFTLKIRSTKLEDSAMYFCATSPHPGQGGDTEAFFGQGTRLTVV.

The rearrangement joins TRBV29-1 to TRBJ1-1; D is ambiguous. V lost 5 bases and J 1 base, leaving 14 bases between the germline ends. The V gene's germline CDR1 is SQVTM and CDR2 ANQGSEA. The CDR3 sequence is 14 residues long. CDR3 sequence: CSVHDLGGNTEAFF. For the CDR3, the DNA is TGCAGCGTTCACGACTTAGGAGGGAACACTGAAGCTTTCTTT.

The chain employs TRBV29-1 and TRBJ1-1; the D gene is possibly TRBD1 (6 bases). Germline V CDR1 and CDR2: SQVTM, ANQGSEA. V was trimmed by 3 bases and J by 8 bases, leaving 13 bases between them. This CDR3 contains 12 residues. The CDR3 sequence is CSVDLNRAEAFF. Written as DNA, the CDR3 is TGCAGCGTTGATCTAAACAGGGCGGAAGCTTTCTTT.

The CDR3 nucleotides read TGCAGCGCTGGACAGGTCAGGGATGGCTACACCTTC. Encoded protein: CSAGQVRDGYTF. The chain links TRBV29-1 to TRBJ1-2; 7 bases are a match to TRBD1. The CDR3 has 12 residues. From germline, CDR1 is SQVTM and CDR2 ANQGSEA. V lost 7 bases, J lost 6 bases, and 8 bases stayed unmatched. Variable domain in full (rest from reference TRBV29-1 and TRBJ1-2): SAVISQKPSRDICQRGTSLTIQCQVDSQVTMMFWYRQQPGQSLTLIATANQGSEATYESGFVIDKFPISRPNLTFSTLTVSNMSPEDSSIYLCSAGQVRDGYTFGSGTRLTVV.

The V and J genes are TRBV19 and TRBJ1-5, with D possibly matching TRBD1 (5 bases). Looked up from germline, CDR1 is LNHDA and CDR2 is SQIVND (reference sequence). The CDR3 is 16 residues long. The ends were cut back, 1 base at V and 7 bases at J, with 17 bases in the middle. CDR3 sequence (DNA): TGTGCCAGTAGTATAGTCCTTGGGAGGGGAGAGCAGCCCCAGCATTTT. Translating gives CASSIVLGRGEQPQHF.

The chain employs TRBV5-8 and TRBJ2-1, with 13 positions matching TRBD2. In germline, CDR1 is SGHTS, CDR2 YDEGEE. V trimming: 1 base; J trimming: 0 bases; junction bases outside the gene matches: 10. This CDR3 comprises 20 residues. CDR3 sequence reads: CASSLLGLAGATGSYNEQFF. CDR3 DNA sequence: TGTGCCAGCAGCTTGTTAGGACTAGCGGGGGCCACCGGCTCCTACAATGAGCAGTTCTTC.

CDR3 loop: CASSQSGLTGEQYF. The CDR3 nucleotides are TGTGCCAGCTCACAGTCAGGACTGACGGGGGAGCAGTACTTC. The chain combines TRBV18 with TRBJ2-7; D perhaps matches TRBD2 (5 bases). CDR3 length: 14 amino acids. Deletions cut 4 bases from V and 7 bases from J, with 17 bases between. Germline V gives CDR1 KGHSH, CDR2 LQKENI.

The chain has TRBV6-5 and TRBJ1-2, with 9 bases aligning to TRBD1. The CDR3 extends over 15 amino acids. Germline-derived CDR1 and CDR2 are MNHEY and SVGAGI. J was trimmed by 0 bases and V by 5 bases; bases with no gene match: 4. This CDR3 is CASSRGQGSNYGYTF. The CDR3, as DNA: TGTGCCAGCAGTCGGGGACAGGGCTCTAACTATGGCTACACCTTC.

The chain carries TRBV7-2 and TRBJ1-2; 7 bases match TRBD1. Unmatched junction bases numbered 10, after V lost 5 bases and J lost 4 bases. The CDR3 totals 15 residues. Germline V lookup: CDR1 SGHTA, CDR2 FQGNSA. This chain's CDR3 is CASSPRQGWVYGYTF. CDR3 sequence (DNA): TGTGCCAGCAGCCCCCGACAGGGATGGGTCTATGGCTACACCTTC.

The genes are TRBV4-3 and TRBJ2-7; no clear D gene. Germline CDR1 is LGHNA and CDR2 is YSLEER. Deletions cut 0 bases from V and 9 bases from J, with 21 bases between. The CDR3 extends over 16 amino acids. The CDR3 DNA sequence: TGCGCCAGCAGCCAAGATATCATCCCGGAAAGGCAGGTGCAGTACTTC. It yields the protein CASSQDIIPERQVQYF.

The chain has TRBV4-2 and TRBJ1-5; TRBD1 matches at 8 bases. With V trimmed by 2 bases and J by 3 bases, 9 bases remained unmatched. This CDR3 spans 17 amino acids. Germline lookup yields CDR1 LGHNA and CDR2 YNFKEQ. The CDR3, as DNA: TGTGCCAGCAGCCAAAACGACCGGGACAGGAACAATCAGCCCCAGCATTTT. Its translation is CASSQNDRDRNNQPQHF.

This chain uses TRBV18 with TRBJ1-2, with 8 bases matching TRBD1. V lost 5 bases to trimming and J lost 2 bases; unmatched junction nucleotides: 4. CDR1 is KGHSH, CDR2 LQKENI, per germline. This CDR3 region has 14 residues. The CDR3, as DNA: TGTGCCAGCTCATCAGGGGGCGAGAACTATGGCTACACCTTC. Protein: CASSSGGENYGYTF.

The chain recombines TRBV9 with TRBJ2-5; possible D gene TRBD2, 6 bases. The CDR3 has 16 amino acids. Per the germline V gene, CDR1 is SGDLS and CDR2 is YYNGEE. Deletions cut 4 bases from V and 5 bases from J, with 21 bases between. The CDR3: CASSSEGTPRRETQYF. CDR3 DNA sequence: TGTGCCAGCAGCTCAGAGGGGACTCCGCGCCGGGAGACCCAGTACTTC.

V and J are TRBV6-5 and TRBJ1-2; D remains unclear. V was trimmed by 3 bases and J by 4 bases, leaving 12 bases between them. The CDR3 runs 14 residues. Germline V CDR1 and CDR2: MNHEY, SVGAGI. CDR3 sequence: CASSYRPEAYGYTF. Written as DNA, the CDR3 is TGTGCCAGCAGTTATCGGCCGGAGGCCTATGGCTACACCTTC.

CDR3 nucleotides: TGTGCCAGCAGCGGCCCACAGGGGGCGCTTGCTGAAGCTTTCTTT. Translated: CASSGPQGALAEAFF. This sequence joins TRBV5-6 and TRBJ1-1; 9 positions match TRBD1. CDR3 length: 15 amino acids. V trimming: 4 bases; J trimming: 6 bases; junction bases outside the gene matches: 10. Germline V gives CDR1 SGHDT, CDR2 YYEEEE.